This record covers a single TCR beta chain. Its antigen has not been determined. Base qualities are missing; no much larger clone stands one base away. This sample is drawn from a study of breast tumors, draining lymph nodes, adjacent tissues (dated by TCRdb to the mid-2010s). In terms of the full investigation: Breast cancer patients provided tumor, adjacent nontumor tissue and axillary lymph nodes, and the study compared the TCR beta repertoires across these three sources. The study was designed to assess the relationships and possible T-cell exchange between tumor, surrounding tissue and draining lymph node repertoires in human breast cancer. The investigation overall reported the following: The conclusion that tumor T cells originate in lymph nodes was framed as consistent with a hypothesis rather than directly demonstrated. Tumor T-cell repertoires showed less diversity than lymph node repertoires and more diversity than nontumor tissue repertoires, and tumor T-cell repertoires showed preferential V and J gene usage. The data were considered consistent with the idea that most tumor T cells come from the lymph node and then expand in tumor tissue. The similarity between tumor and nontumor tissue repertoires was significantly greater in luminal-like breast cancer than in basal-like breast cancer.

According to the germline V gene (reference sequence), CDR1 reads GTSNPN and CDR2 reads SVGIG. The CDR3 sequence holds 13 residues, the cysteine and phenylalanine included. Only CDR3 DNA is held: 39 bases, read in frame from base 1. V is cut by 5 bases and J by 4 bases, and the space between the germline ends is 12 bases. The instrument given in TCRdb is Illumina HiSeq 2000. Multiplex PCR amplification was used to build the TCR beta chain libraries. The amplified TCR beta chain products were analyzed by high-throughput sequencing. The raw public reads went through TCRdb reprocessing: fastp at Q25, MiXCR clone calling, in-frame beta chains kept. Here each entry gathers all rows of one CDR3 protein and keeps the most common genes and DNA. This sample comprises 25,000 or so distinct CDR3 sequences, roughly 20% of them detected only once. The ten largest clones represent roughly 12% of the sample.

The sample was breast tumor tissue. The source of this sequence is a female donor with breast cancer. Some clones in this sample may be carry-over from other donors' samples. The chain is encoded by TRBV30 joined to TRBJ1-3; D gene: possibly TRBD1, on 5 matching bases. The base sequence is TGTGCCTGGGACAGTTCACAAGGAAACACCATATATTTT. Its translation is CAWDSSQGNTIYF.